This TCR beta chain emerged from a study of cytomegalovirus exposure and HLA in healthy donors. Study-wide results and limits: An analysis that was carried out later associated 16,951 TCR beta sequences with HLA alleles at 0.05 false discovery rate. Highly shared variants forming one cluster were likely a sequencing artifact.

Researchers ran the PCR with 60 Vbeta and 13 Jbeta primers. TCRdb keeps only in-frame clones here, not all; method: immunoSEQ multiplex PCR. This table has about 140,000 clones, around 80% appearing once. Germline V gene data show CDR1 as MNHEY and CDR2 as SMNVEV (reference sequence). J lost 2 bases, V lost 5 bases, and 13 bases had no gene match. The CDR3 is 17 amino acids. This clone was observed a single time. No antigen is known for it. The V gene is TRBV27, the J gene TRBJ2-7; 9 nucleotides line up with TRBD1. The sample comprised PBMCs. This TCR came from a man aged 35 to 55 in good health and CMV-seronegative. DNA for the CDR3: TGTGCCAGCAGTCCCCTCCACAGGGGGCGGGTCCCCTACGAGCAGTACTTC. As protein: CASSPLHRGRVPYEQYF.